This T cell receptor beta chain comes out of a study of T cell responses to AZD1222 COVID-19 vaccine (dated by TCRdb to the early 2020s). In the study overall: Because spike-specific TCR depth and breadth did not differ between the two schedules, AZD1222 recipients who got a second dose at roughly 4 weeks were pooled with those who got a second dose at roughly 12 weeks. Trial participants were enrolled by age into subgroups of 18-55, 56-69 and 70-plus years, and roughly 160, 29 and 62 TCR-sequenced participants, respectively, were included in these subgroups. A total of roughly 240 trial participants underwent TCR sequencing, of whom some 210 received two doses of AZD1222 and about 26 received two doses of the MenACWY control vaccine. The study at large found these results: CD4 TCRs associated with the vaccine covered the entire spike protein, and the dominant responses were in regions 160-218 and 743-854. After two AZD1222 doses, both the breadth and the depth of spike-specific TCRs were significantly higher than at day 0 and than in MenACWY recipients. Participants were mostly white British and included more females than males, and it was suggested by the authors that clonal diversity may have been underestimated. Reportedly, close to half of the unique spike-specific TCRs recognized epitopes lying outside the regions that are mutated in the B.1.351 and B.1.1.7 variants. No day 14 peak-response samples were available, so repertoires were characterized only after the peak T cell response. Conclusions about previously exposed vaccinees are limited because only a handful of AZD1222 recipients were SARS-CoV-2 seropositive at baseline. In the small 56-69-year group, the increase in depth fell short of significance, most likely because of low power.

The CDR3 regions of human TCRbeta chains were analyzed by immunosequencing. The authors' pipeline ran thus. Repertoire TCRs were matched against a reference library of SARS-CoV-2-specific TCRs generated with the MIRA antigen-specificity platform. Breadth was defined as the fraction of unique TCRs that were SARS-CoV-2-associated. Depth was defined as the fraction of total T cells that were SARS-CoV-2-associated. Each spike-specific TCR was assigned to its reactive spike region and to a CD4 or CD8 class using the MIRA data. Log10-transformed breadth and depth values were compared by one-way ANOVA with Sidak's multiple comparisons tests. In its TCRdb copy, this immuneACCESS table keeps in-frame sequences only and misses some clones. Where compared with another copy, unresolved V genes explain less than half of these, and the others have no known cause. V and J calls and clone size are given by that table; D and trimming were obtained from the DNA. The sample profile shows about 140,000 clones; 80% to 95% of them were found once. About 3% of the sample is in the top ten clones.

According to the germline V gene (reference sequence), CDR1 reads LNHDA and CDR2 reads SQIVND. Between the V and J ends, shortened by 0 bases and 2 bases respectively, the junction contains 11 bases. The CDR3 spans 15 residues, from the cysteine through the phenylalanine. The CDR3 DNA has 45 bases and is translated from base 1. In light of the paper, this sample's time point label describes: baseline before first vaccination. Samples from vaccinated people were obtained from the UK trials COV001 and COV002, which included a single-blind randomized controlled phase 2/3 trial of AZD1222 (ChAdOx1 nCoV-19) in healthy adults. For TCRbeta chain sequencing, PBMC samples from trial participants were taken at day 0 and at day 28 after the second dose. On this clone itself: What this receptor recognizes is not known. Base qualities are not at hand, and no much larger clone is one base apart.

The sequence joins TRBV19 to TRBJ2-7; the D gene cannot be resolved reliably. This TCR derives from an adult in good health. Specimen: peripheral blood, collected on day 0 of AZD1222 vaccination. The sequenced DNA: TGTGCCAGTAGTATAGAAGATGGCGGCCCCTACGAGCAGTACTTC. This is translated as CASSIEDGGPYEQYF.